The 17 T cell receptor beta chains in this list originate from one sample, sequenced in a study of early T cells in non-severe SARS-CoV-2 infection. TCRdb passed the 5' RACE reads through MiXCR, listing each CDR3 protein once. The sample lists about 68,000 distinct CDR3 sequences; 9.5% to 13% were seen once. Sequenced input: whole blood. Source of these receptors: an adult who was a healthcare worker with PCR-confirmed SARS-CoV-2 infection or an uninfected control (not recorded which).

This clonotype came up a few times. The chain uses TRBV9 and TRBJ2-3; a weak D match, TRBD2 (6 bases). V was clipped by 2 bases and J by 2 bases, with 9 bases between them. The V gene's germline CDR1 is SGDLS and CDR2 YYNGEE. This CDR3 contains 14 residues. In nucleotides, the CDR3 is TGTGCCAGCAGCGTCGGAGGGTCCACAGATACGCAGTATTTT. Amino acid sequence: CASSVGGSTDTQYF.

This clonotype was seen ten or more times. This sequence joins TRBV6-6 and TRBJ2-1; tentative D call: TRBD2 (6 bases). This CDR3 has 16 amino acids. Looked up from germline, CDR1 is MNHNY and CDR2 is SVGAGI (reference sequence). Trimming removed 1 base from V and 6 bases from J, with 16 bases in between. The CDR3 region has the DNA TGTGCCAGCAGTTACTTTCGCGGGCGGGAAGGCAATGAGCAGTTCTTC. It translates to CASSYFRGREGNEQFF.

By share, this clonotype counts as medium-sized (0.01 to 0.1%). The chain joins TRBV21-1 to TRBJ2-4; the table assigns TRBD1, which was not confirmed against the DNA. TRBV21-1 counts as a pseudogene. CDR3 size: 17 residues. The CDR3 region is CASSKVRERESKNIQYF. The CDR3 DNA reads TGTGCCAGCAGCAAAGTTCGGGAGAGGGAGAGCAAAAACATTCAGTACTTC.

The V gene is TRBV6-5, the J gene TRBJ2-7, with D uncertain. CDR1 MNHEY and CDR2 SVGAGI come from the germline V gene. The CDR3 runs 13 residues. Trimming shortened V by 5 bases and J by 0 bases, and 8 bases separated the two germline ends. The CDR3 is CASSPPDSYEQYF. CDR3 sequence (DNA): TGTGCCAGCAGTCCCCCCGACTCCTACGAGCAGTACTTC.

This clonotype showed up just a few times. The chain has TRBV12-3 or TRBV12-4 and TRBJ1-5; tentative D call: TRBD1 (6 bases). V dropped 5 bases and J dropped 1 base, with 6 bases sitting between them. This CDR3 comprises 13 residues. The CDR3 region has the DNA TGTGCCAGCAGTCAGGGGAGCAATCAGCCCCAGCATTTT. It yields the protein CASSQGSNQPQHF.

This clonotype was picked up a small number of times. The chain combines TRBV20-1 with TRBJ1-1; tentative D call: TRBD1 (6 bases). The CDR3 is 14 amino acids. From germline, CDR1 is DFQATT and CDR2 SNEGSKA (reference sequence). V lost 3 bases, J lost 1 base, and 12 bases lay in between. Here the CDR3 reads CSARMEQGNTEAFF. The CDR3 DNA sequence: TGCAGTGCTAGGATGGAACAGGGGAACACTGAAGCTTTCTTT.

The CDR3 nucleotides are TGTGCCAGCAGGGGGTCGGAAAAGACCCAGTACTTC. Protein sequence: CASRGSEKTQYF. This chain connects TRBV28 to TRBJ2-5; no definite D call. The length of the CDR3 is 12 residues. Germline CDR1 MDHEN, CDR2 SYDVKM. V dropped 6 bases and J dropped 6 bases, with 11 bases sitting between them.

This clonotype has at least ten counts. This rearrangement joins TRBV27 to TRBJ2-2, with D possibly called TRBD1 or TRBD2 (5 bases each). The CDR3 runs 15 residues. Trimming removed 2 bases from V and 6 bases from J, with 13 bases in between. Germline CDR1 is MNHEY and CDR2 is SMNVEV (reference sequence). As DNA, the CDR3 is TGTGCCAGCAGTTTAAAGGGGAGTCCTCCCGGGGAGCTGTTTTTT. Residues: CASSLKGSPPGELFF.

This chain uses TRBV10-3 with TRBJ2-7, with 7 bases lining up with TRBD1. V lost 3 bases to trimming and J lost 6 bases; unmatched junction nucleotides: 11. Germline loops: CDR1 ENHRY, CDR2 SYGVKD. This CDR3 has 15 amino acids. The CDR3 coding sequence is TGTGCCATCAGTGAAGACAGGGTGCGGACAGGCGAGCAGTACTTC. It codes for CAISEDRVRTGEQYF.

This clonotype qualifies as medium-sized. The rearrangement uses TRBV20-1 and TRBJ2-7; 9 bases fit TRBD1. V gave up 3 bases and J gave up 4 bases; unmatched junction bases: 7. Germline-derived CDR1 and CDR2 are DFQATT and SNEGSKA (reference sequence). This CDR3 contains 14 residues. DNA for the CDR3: TGCAGTGCTAGGGCCGGGACAGGGATTTACGAGCAGTACTTC. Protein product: CSARAGTGIYEQYF.

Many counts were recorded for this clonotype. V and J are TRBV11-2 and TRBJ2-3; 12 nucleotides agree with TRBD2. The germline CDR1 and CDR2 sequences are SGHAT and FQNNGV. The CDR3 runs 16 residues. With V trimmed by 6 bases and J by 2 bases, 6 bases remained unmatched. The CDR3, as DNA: TGTGCCAGCAGGTGGACTAGCGGGATTTCCACAGATACGCAGTATTTT. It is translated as CASRWTSGISTDTQYF. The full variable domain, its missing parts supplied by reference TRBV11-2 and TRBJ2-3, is EAGVAQSPRYKIIEKRQSVAFWCNPISGHATLYWYQQILGQGPKLLIQFQNNGVVDDSQLPKDRFSAERLKGVDSTLKIQPAKLEDSAVYLCASRWTSGISTDTQYFGPGTRLTVL.

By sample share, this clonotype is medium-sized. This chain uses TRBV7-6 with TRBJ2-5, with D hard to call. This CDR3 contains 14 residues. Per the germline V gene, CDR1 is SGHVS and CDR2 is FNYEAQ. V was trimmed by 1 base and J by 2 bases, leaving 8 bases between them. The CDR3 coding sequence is TGTGCCAGCAGCTTAGTCGGCCAGCAAGAGACCCAGTACTTC. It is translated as CASSLVGQQETQYF.

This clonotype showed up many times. CDR3 residues: CATSREGPTDTQYF. The CDR3 coding sequence is TGTGCCACCAGCAGAGAGGGTCCCACAGATACGCAGTATTTT. V gene TRBV15 combines with J gene TRBJ2-3; D gene ambiguous. This CDR3 has 14 amino acids. Trimming shortened V by 0 bases and J by 2 bases, and 6 bases separated the two germline ends. Looked up from germline, CDR1 is LNHNV and CDR2 is YYDKDF (reference sequence).

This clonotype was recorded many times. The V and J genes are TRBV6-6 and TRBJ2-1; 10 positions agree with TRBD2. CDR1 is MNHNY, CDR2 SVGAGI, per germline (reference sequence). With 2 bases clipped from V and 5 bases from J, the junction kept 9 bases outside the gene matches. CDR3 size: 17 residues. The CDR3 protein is CASSYHTTSGPNNEQFF. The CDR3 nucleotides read TGTGCCAGCAGTTACCACACGACTAGCGGGCCTAACAATGAGCAGTTCTTC.

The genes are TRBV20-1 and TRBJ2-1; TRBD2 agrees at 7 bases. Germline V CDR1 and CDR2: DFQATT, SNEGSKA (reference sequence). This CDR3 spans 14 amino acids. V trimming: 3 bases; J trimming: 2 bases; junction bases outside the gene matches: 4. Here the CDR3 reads CSASSSGAYNEQFF. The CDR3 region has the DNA TGCAGTGCTAGTTCTAGCGGTGCCTACAATGAGCAGTTCTTC.

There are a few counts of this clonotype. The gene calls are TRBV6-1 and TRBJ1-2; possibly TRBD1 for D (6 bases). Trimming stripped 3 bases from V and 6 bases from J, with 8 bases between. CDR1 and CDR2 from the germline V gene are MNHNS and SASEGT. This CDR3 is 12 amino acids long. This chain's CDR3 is CASSEDSHGYTF. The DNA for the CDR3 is TGTGCCAGCAGTGAGGACAGCCATGGCTACACCTTC.

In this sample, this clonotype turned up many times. As DNA, the CDR3 is TGTGCCAGCAGTTTAAGTAACGAGCAGTACTTC. Translation: CASSLSNEQYF. The rearrangement links TRBV28 to TRBJ2-7; D uncertain. This CDR3 region has 11 residues. Looked up from germline, CDR1 is MDHEN and CDR2 is SYDVKM. V gave up 2 bases and J gave up 5 bases, with 4 bases separating them.